The clone carrying this T cell receptor beta chain was recorded many times. This sample is part of a study of T cells in Graves' hyperthyroidism and ophthalmopathy. TCR beta CDR3 regions were amplified from RNA transcripts. In the first-round RT-PCR of the TCR CDR3, the HTBI primer set was used. TCRdb re-derived calls from the multiplex PCR reads in MiXCR, one entry per CDR3 protein. The sample shows 350,000 to 400,000 distinct CDR3 sequences, under 20% of them seen only once. Germline V gene data show CDR1 as MNHEY and CDR2 as SMNVEV (reference sequence). Trimming took 2 bases from V and 3 from J; bases not matched to a gene: 5. The CDR3 is 15 amino acids.

The sample taken for sequencing was blood. The TCR sequence derives from a woman under 30 with Graves' hyperthyroidism. The chain has TRBV27 and TRBJ1-2; TRBD1 agrees at 8 bases. The CDR3 coding sequence is TGTGCCAGCAGTTTAAACACAGGGGGATACTATGGCTACACCTTC. Translation: CASSLNTGGYYGYTF.